Detailed here is one T cell receptor beta chain. This specimen comes from a study of blood T cell repertoires in COVID-19. Study overall: Acute and convalescent COVID-19 samples came from the United States, Italy and Spain. Nucleic acid was either cDNA or gDNA, and it came from T cells, B-cell-depleted T cells, or PBMCs.

In the study's own analysis: Estimated nucleated cell counts came from reference gene primer amplification. TCRdb's copy holds only in-frame clones and misses some; the assay was immunoSEQ multiplex PCR. V and J calls and clone size are those listed in that table; D and trimming were worked out from the DNA. The sample includes about 60,000 clones, around 82% of them seen just once. Per germline, CDR1 MNHEY and CDR2 SVGAGI. With 6 bases clipped from V and 2 bases from J, the junction kept 6 bases outside the gene matches. The CDR3 loop spans 15 amino acids. Sequencing input: peripheral blood. The TCR sequence derives from a man aged 60 to 75 with acute or convalescent COVID-19. The chain uses TRBV6-5 and TRBJ1-4, with TRBD1 identical over 7 bases. The CDR3 sequence: CASRDRATTNEKLFF. The CDR3 nucleotides are TGTGCCAGCAGAGACAGGGCTACTACTAATGAAAAACTGTTTTTT.